The TCR beta chain described here comes from a study of OX40 agonist ivuxolimab in advanced cancers. Sequencing used immunoSEQ multiplex PCR; TCRdb keeps in-frame clones, though not all of them. Here the sample spans some 75,000 clones, approximately 88% being singletons. Germline-derived CDR1 and CDR2 are MNHEY and SMNVEV (reference sequence). Between the trimmed V and J ends, which lost 5 bases and 2 bases, there was a span of 13 bases. The CDR3 is made up of 14 amino acids. This sequence was found in an adult with an advanced solid tumor such as melanoma, head and neck, liver or kidney cancer. The chain uses TRBV27 and TRBJ2-7; D perhaps matches TRBD2 (5 bases). The sample was CD4+ or CD8+ T cells sorted from blood, taken in a trial of the OX40 agonist ivuxolimab. The chain's CDR3 is CASSRADGPYEQYF. The CDR3 DNA sequence: TGTGCCAGCAGTCGAGCGGACGGGCCCTACGAGCAGTACTTC.